Each of the 16 T cell receptor beta chains below was sequenced from the same sample in a study of blood T cell repertoires in COVID-19. Produced via immunoSEQ multiplex PCR; TCRdb's table is partial and in-frame only. The sample lists about 190,000 clones, approximately 88% occurring once. Sequencing was done on a sample of peripheral blood. Every receptor here comes from a man in his forties or fifties with acute or convalescent COVID-19.

The J gene is TRBJ2-6, the V gene TRBV19; D remains unclear. V dropped 7 bases and J dropped 0 bases, with 10 bases sitting between them. The CDR3 covers 15 residues. Germline CDR1 LNHDA, CDR2 SQIVND (reference sequence). For the CDR3, the DNA is TGTGCCAGTATGAGTCAATACTCTGGGGCCAACGTCCTGACTTTC. The encoded protein is CASMSQYSGANVLTF.

The chain couples TRBV6-6 to TRBJ2-5; TRBD2 agrees at 14 bases. The CDR3 is 17 amino acids. With V trimmed by 5 bases and J by 5 bases, 10 bases remained unmatched. Germline-derived CDR1 and CDR2 are MNHNY and SVGAGI (reference sequence). The CDR3 sequence is CASSPRTSGGLGETQYF. The CDR3 DNA follows: TGTGCCAGCAGTCCCCGGACTAGCGGGGGGCTCGGGGAGACCCAGTACTTC.

This rearrangement joins TRBV4-3 to TRBJ2-3, with D perhaps matching TRBD2 (6 bases). The CDR3 is 16 amino acids. Trimming cost V 0 bases and J 1 base, with 11 bases left between them. Germline loops: CDR1 LGHNA, CDR2 YSLEER. The CDR3 loop reads CASSQEIQRGTDTQYF. CDR3 nucleotide sequence: TGCGCCAGCAGCCAAGAAATCCAGCGGGGCACAGATACGCAGTATTTT.

The chain is built from TRBV4-1 and TRBJ2-7; possibly TRBD1 for D (5 bases). The germline gives CDR1 MGHRA, CDR2 YSYEKL. CDR3 size: 16 residues. V lost 0 bases and J lost 2, with 14 bases in between. Here the CDR3 DNA reads TGCGCCAGCAGCCAAGATTCGACAGTTTCCACCTACGAGCAGTACTTC. Translating it yields CASSQDSTVSTYEQYF.

This clone was detected a few times. This chain uses TRBV2 with TRBJ1-2; D is unresolved. Germline V gene lookup returns CDR1 SNHLY and CDR2 FYNNEI. Trimming shortened V by 6 bases and J by 6 bases, and 11 bases separated the two germline ends. The CDR3 spans 12 residues. CDR3 protein: CASRERADGYTF. The CDR3 bases are TGTGCCAGCAGGGAGAGAGCCGATGGCTACACCTTC.

The chain links TRBV7-9 to TRBJ1-1, with 7 bases aligning to TRBD1. J gave up 0 bases and V 5 bases, and 6 bases lay outside the gene matches. Per the germline V gene, CDR1 is SEHNR and CDR2 is FQNEAQ (reference sequence). The CDR3 is 15 residues long. This CDR3 is CASSGWDSMNTEAFF. In DNA form, the CDR3 reads TGTGCCAGCAGCGGATGGGACAGCATGAACACTGAAGCTTTCTTT.

This rearrangement joins TRBV5-1 to TRBJ2-3; no definite D call. The CDR3 contains 13 residues. Trimming took off 6 bases at V and 5 bases at J, with 13 bases between the two ends. CDR1 and CDR2 from the germline V gene are SGHRS and YFSETQ. The CDR3 DNA sequence: TGCGCCAGCACGTTGGGCGCCGGAGATACGCAGTATTTT. It encodes CASTLGAGDTQYF.

The chain couples TRBV28 to TRBJ1-5, with no clear D. This CDR3 region has 15 residues. Germline V CDR1 and CDR2: MDHEN, SYDVKM. V was pared by 2 bases and J by 0 bases, with 8 bases between. CDR3 sequence reads: CASSLSVYSNQPQHF. The CDR3 DNA reads as TGTGCCAGCAGTTTAAGCGTGTATAGCAATCAGCCCCAGCATTTT. The variable domain in full, with the rest retrieved from reference TRBV28 and TRBJ1-5, is DVKVTQSSRYLVKRTGEKVFLECVQDMDHENMFWYRQDPGLGLRLIYFSYDVKMKEKGDIPEGYSVSREKKERFSLILESASTNQTSMYLCASSLSVYSNQPQHFGDGTRLSIL.

The chain employs TRBV6-5 and TRBJ2-2; 7 nucleotides match TRBD2. Per germline, CDR1 MNHEY and CDR2 SVGAGI. With V trimmed by 6 bases and J by 1 base, 5 bases remained unmatched. This CDR3 is built from 15 residues. In nucleotides, the CDR3 is TGTGCCAGCAGCCTACCGGGGGGGAACACCGGGGAGCTGTTTTTT. This encodes CASSLPGGNTGELFF.

The chain carries TRBV4-1 and TRBJ2-5; possible D gene TRBD2, 7 bases. The CDR3 consists of 16 residues. Trimming stripped 1 base from V and 1 base from J, with 13 bases between. Germline V gene lookup returns CDR1 MGHRA and CDR2 YSYEKL. The CDR3 loop is CASSQGGGPLQETQYF. As DNA, the CDR3 is TGCGCCAGCAGCCAAGGGGGGGGGCCCCTCCAAGAGACCCAGTACTTC.

The rearrangement uses TRBV5-1 and TRBJ1-2, with 9 positions matching TRBD1. The J segment lost 2 bases and the V segment lost 4 bases, leaving 6 bases of the junction unmatched. The CDR3 runs 15 residues. Germline CDR1 reads SGHRS; CDR2 reads YFSETQ. The CDR3 is CASSIAGTGNYGYTF. The DNA of the CDR3 is TGCGCCAGCAGCATAGCCGGGACAGGGAACTATGGCTACACCTTC.

The chain combines TRBV5-1 with TRBJ2-5; 9 bases agree with TRBD2. The germline V gene encodes CDR1 SGHRS and CDR2 YFSETQ. This CDR3 has 15 amino acids. Germline trimming cut 3 bases from V and 5 bases from J; bases unmatched to any gene: 8. CDR3 in DNA: TGCGCCAGCAGCTCCCTGGGGGCGGGGGGGGAGACCCAGTACTTC. It is translated as CASSSLGAGGETQYF.

The chain links TRBV2 to TRBJ2-1; weak D call: TRBD2 (5 bases). Per the germline V gene, CDR1 is SNHLY and CDR2 is FYNNEI. Trimming left V 8 bases short and J 8 bases short, with 22 bases between. The length of the CDR3 is 15 residues. The DNA of the CDR3 is TGTGCCAGCCTCGCCGTGCCCTCCCTGAGGGATGAGCAGTTCTTC. Its translation: CASLAVPSLRDEQFF.

This clone occurred once. The chain uses TRBV9 and TRBJ2-7; possible D gene TRBD2, 6 bases. The V gene's germline CDR1 is SGDLS and CDR2 YYNGEE. This CDR3 spans 14 amino acids. Between the trimmed V and J ends, which lost 4 bases and 4 bases, there was a span of 15 bases. DNA for the CDR3: TGTGCCAGCAGCCCGAAAACTGGGGGGTACGAGCAGTACTTC. This translates into CASSPKTGGYEQYF.

The chain employs TRBV5-8 and TRBJ1-5; D ambiguous. The CDR3 is 14 amino acids. Looked up from germline, CDR1 is SGHTS and CDR2 is YDEGEE. V lost 2 bases to trimming and J lost 1 base, with 7 bases between them. The CDR3 here is CASSLPVSNQPQHF. Here the CDR3 DNA reads TGTGCCAGCAGCTTACCAGTGAGCAATCAGCCCCAGCATTTT.

The chain couples TRBV7-9 to TRBJ2-7; 9 bases fit TRBD1. After removal of 5 bases from V and 3 bases from J, the junction contained 17 bases not matched to a gene. The CDR3 runs to 18 residues. Per germline, CDR1 SEHNR and CDR2 FQNEAQ (reference sequence). CDR3 coding DNA: TGTGCCAGCAGCCGCACTATCGCGGGGACAGGGAGACACTACGAGCAGTACTTC. Encoded protein: CASSRTIAGTGRHYEQYF.